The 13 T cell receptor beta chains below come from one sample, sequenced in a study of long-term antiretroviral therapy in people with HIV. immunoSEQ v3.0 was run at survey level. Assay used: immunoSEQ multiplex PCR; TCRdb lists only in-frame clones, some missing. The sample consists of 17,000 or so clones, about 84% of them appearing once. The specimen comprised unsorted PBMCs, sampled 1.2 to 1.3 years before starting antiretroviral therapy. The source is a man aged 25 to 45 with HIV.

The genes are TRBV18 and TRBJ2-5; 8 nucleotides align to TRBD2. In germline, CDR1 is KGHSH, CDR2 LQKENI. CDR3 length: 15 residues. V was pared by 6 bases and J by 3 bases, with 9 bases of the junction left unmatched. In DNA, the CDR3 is TGTGCCAGCTCGCCGGGGGGGGCCGGGGAAGAGACCCAGTACTTC. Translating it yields CASSPGGAGEETQYF.

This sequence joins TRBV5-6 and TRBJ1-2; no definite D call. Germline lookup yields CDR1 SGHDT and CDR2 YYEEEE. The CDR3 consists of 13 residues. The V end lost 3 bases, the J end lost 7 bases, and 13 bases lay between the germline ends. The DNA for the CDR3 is TGTGCCAGCAGCTGGGTCTCGGAGTTTGGCTACACCTTC. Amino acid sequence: CASSWVSEFGYTF.

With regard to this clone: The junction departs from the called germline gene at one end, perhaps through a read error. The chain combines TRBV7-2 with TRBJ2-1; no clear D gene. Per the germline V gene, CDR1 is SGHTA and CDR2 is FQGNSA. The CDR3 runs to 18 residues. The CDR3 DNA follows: TGTGCCAGCAGTTTAGGGCCTTCGGGTGTCGGCTCCTACAATGAGCAGTTCTTC. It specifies CASSLGPSGVGSYNEQFF.

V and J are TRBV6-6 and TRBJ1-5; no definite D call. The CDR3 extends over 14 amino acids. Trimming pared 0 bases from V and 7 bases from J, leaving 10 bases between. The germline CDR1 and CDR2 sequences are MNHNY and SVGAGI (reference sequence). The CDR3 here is CASSYSKNGQPQHF. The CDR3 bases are TGTGCCAGCAGTTACTCGAAGAACGGGCAGCCCCAGCATTTT.

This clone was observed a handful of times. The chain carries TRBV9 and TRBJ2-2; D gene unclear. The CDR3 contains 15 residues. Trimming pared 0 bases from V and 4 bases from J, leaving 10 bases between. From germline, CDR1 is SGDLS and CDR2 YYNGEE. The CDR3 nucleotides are TGTGCCAGCAGCGTAGCTCCCACGGGCACCGGGGAGCTGTTTTTT. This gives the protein CASSVAPTGTGELFF. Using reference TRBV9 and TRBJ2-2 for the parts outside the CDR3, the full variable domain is DSGVTQTPKHLITATGQRVTLRCSPRSGDLSVYWYQQSLDQGLQFLIQYYNGEERAKGNILERFSAQQFPDLHSELNLSSLELGDSALYFCASSVAPTGTGELFFGEGSRLTVL.

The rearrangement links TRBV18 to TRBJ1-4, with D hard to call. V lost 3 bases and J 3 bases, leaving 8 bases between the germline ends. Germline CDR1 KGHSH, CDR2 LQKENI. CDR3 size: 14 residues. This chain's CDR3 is CASSPTGSNEKLFF. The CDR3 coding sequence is TGTGCCAGCTCACCCACCGGTTCTAATGAAAAACTGTTTTTT.

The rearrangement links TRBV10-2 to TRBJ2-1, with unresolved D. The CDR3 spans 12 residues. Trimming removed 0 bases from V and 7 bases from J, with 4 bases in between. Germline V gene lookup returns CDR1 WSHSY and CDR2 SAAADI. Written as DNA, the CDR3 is TGCGCCAGCAGTGAGTCGGCGAATGAGCAGTTCTTC. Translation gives CASSESANEQFF.

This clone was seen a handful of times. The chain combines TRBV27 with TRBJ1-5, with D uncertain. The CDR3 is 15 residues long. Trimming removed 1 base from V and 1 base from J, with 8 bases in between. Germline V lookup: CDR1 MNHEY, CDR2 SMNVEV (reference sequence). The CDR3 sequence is CASSLFSASNQPQHF. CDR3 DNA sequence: TGTGCCAGCAGTTTATTCTCAGCGAGCAATCAGCCCCAGCATTTT.

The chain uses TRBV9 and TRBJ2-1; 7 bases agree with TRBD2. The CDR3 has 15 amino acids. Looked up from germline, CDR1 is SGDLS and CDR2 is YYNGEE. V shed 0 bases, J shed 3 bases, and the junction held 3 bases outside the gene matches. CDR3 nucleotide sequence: TGTGCCAGCAGCGTAGGTCGGGGGGTCTACAATGAGCAGTTCTTC. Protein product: CASSVGRGVYNEQFF.

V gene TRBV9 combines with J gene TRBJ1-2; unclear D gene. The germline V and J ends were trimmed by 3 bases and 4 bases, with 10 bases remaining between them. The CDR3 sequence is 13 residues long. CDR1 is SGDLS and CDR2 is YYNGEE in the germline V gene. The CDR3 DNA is TGTGCCAGCAGCGGCCGGGATATCTATGGCTACACCTTC. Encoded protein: CASSGRDIYGYTF.

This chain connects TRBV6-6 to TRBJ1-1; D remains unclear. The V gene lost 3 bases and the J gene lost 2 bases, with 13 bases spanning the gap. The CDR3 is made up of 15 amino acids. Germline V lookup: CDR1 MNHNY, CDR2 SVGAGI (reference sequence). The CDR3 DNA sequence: TGTGCCAGCAGTTATGACCCGTCCCCAAACACTGAAGCTTTCTTT. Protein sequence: CASSYDPSPNTEAFF.

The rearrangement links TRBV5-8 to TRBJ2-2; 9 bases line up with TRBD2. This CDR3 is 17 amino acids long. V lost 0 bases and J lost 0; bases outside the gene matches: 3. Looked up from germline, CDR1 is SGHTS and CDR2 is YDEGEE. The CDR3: CASSLGTSAANTGELFF. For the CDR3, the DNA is TGTGCCAGCAGCTTGGGGACTAGCGCCGCGAACACCGGGGAGCTGTTTTTT.

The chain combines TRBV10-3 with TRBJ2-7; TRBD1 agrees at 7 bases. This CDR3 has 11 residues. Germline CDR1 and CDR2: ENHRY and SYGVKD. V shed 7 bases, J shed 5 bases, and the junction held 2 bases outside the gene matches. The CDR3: CAITDRDEQYF. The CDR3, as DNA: TGTGCCATCACCGACAGGGACGAGCAGTACTTC.